Listed below are T cell receptor beta chains from one sample, sequenced in a study of post-analysis software for immune sequencing data. TCRdb called the PCR reads again in MiXCR, with one record for every CDR3 protein. Of 700,000 to 900,000 distinct CDR3 sequences in the sample, about 45% are singletons; the top ten hold 4.9%. The sample was blood. These receptors all stem from a girl aged 10-17 years with multiple sclerosis. CDR3s include the opening cysteine and the closing phenylalanine or tryptophan. A D gene is named only where the DNA matches it firmly. Expanded clones get a size class; other rows say once, few or many, or leave the size out.

D gene,clone size,CDR3 length,J gene,V gene,CDR3 protein,CDR3 DNA
NA,NA,17,TRBJ1-2,TRBV5-1,CASSLGPSGALNYGYTF,TGCGCCAGCAGCTTGGGTCCCTCGGGGGCGCTTAACTATGGCTACACCTTC
NA,few,14,TRBJ2-1,TRBV12-3/TRBV12-4,CASSLLALDEEQFF,TGTGCCAGCAGTTTGCTAGCCCTGGATGAGGAGCAGTTCTTC
NA,NA,13,TRBJ1-6,TRBV7-3,CASSLGGLSPLHF,TGTGCCAGCAGCTTGGGCGGATTGTCACCCCTCCACTTT
NA,NA,22,TRBJ2-1,TRBV6-4,CASSDSGSAGTGLISSYNEQFF,TGTGCCAGCAGTGATTCTGGATCGGCCGGAACAGGGCTTATTAGCTCCTACAATGAGCAGTTCTTC
NA,NA,15,TRBJ2-3,TRBV29-1,CSVGQLDPGADTQYF,TGCAGCGTTGGGCAACTCGACCCTGGGGCAGATACGCAGTATTTT
NA,NA,15,TRBJ2-3,TRBV6-4,CASSAASGSTDTQYF,TGTGCCAGCAGCGCGGCCAGCGGGAGCACAGATACGCAGTATTTT
TRBD1,NA,13,TRBJ1-2,TRBV10-3,CAIRSGTGNGYTF,TGTGCCATCAGGTCCGGGACAGGGAATGGCTACACCTTC
TRBD2,NA,17,TRBJ2-1,TRBV29-1,CSVDIGTSGRIYNEQFF,TGCAGCGTTGATATAGGGACTAGCGGGAGGATATACAATGAGCAGTTCTTC
TRBD1,NA,14,TRBJ2-5,TRBV12-3/TRBV12-4,CASSKTGGGETQYF,TGTGCCAGCAGTAAAACAGGGGGCGGAGAGACCCAGTACTTC
NA,few,12,TRBJ2-7,TRBV7-8,CASQNVGLEQYF,TGTGCCAGCCAAAACGTGGGGCTCGAGCAGTACTTC
NA,few,15,TRBJ2-7,TRBV6-6,CASTRGGAGVDEQYF,TGTGCCAGCACCAGGGGGGGAGCGGGAGTTGACGAGCAGTACTTC
TRBD2,few,15,TRBJ2-7,TRBV28,CASSSPGLVSSEQYF,TGTGCCAGCAGTTCCCCTGGACTAGTCTCGAGCGAGCAGTACTTC
NA,once,14,TRBJ2-1,TRBV20-1,CSARDVASYNEQFF,TGCAGTGCTAGAGATGTCGCTAGCTACAATGAGCAGTTCTTC
NA,NA,13,TRBJ2-5,TRBV20-1,CSASPSASGTQYF,TGCAGTGCTAGTCCCTCGGCCTCGGGGACCCAGTACTTC
TRBD1,few,15,TRBJ2-1,TRBV9,CASSVYRGLDNEQFF,TGTGCCAGCAGCGTCTACAGGGGGCTCGACAATGAGCAGTTCTTC
NA,NA,17,TRBJ2-3,TRBV3-1,CASSQRGHRGGTDTQYF,TGTGCCAGCAGCCAGAGGGGACACCGAGGGGGCACAGATACGCAGTATTTT
NA,NA,15,TRBJ2-1,TRBV7-9,CASRLTGFSYNEQFF,TGTGCCAGCAGACTCACAGGGTTTTCCTACAATGAGCAGTTCTTC
TRBD1,NA,15,TRBJ1-2,TRBV12-3/TRBV12-4,CASSLPGGAGYGCTF,TGTGCCAGCAGTTTACCAGGGGGCGCTGGCTATGGCTGCACCTTC
NA,once,15,TRBJ1-5,TRBV15,CATSLRHYSNQPQHF,TGTGCCACCAGCCTCAGACATTATAGCAATCAGCCCCAGCATTTT
NA,NA,16,TRBJ2-6,TRBV24-1,CATSDFRGGGANVLTF,TGTGCCACCAGTGATTTTAGGGGAGGTGGGGCCAACGTCCTGACTTTC
TRBD2,NA,16,TRBJ2-1,TRBV7-3,CASSLGIGLAGNEQFF,TGTGCCAGCAGCTTAGGTATAGGACTAGCGGGCAATGAGCAGTTCTTC
NA,NA,14,TRBJ2-7,TRBV6-6,CASSYTLTTYEQYF,TGTGCCAGCAGTTACACTTTGACCACCTACGAGCAGTACTTC
NA,NA,16,TRBJ1-4,TRBV7-2,CASSLVPRATNEKLFF,TGTGCCAGCAGCTTAGTCCCCAGGGCGACTAATGAAAAACTGTTTTTT
NA,NA,12,TRBJ2-7,TRBV5-6,CASSQMTYEQYF,TGTGCCAGCAGCCAAATGACCTACGAGCAGTACTTC
TRBD1,few,14,TRBJ2-1,TRBV29-1,CSVEDRTGYNEQFF,TGCAGCGTTGAAGACAGGACAGGCTACAATGAGCAGTTCTTC
NA,NA,13,TRBJ2-7,TRBV10-3,CAISESRDYEQYF,TGTGCCATCAGTGAGTCGAGGGACTACGAGCAGTACTTC
TRBD1,NA,15,TRBJ1-2,TRBV27,CASSFRDRGRGGYTF,TGTGCCAGCAGTTTCCGGGACAGGGGGCGTGGTGGCTACACCTTC
TRBD2,NA,15,TRBJ2-1,TRBV11-1,CASSRTSGRPNEQFF,TGTGCCAGCAGCAGGACTAGCGGGAGGCCCAATGAGCAGTTCTTC
TRBD2,NA,16,TRBJ2-1,TRBV10-3,CAISESRTSGYNEQFF,TGTGCCATCAGTGAGTCTAGGACTAGCGGATACAATGAGCAGTTCTTC
TRBD1,few,17,TRBJ2-2,TRBV28,CASSTHDRAQNTGELFF,TGTGCCAGCAGTACACACGACAGGGCCCAGAACACCGGGGAGCTGTTTTTT
NA,few,11,TRBJ1-5,TRBV6-1,CASSENQPQHF,TGTGCCAGCAGTGAGAATCAGCCCCAGCATTTT
NA,NA,14,TRBJ2-3,TRBV7-6,CASSLTESWDTQYF,TGTGCCAGCAGCTTAACGGAGTCTTGGGATACGCAGTATTTT
TRBD1,few,11,TRBJ1-2,TRBV29-1,CSVGTGGGYTF,TGCAGCGTCGGGACAGGTGGGGGCTACACCTTC
NA,NA,12,TRBJ2-2,TRBV29-1,CSAARSTGELFF,TGCAGCGCGGCTCGTTCCACCGGGGAGCTGTTTTTT
NA,few,16,TRBJ2-3,TRBV20-1,CSATGAGPLLTDTQYF,TGCAGTGCGACCGGGGCGGGGCCGTTACTCACAGATACGCAGTATTTT
TRBD2,few,15,TRBJ2-1,TRBV5-1,CASTLGLAVYNEQFF,TGCGCCAGCACCCTGGGACTAGCGGTATACAATGAGCAGTTCTTC
TRBD1,few,16,TRBJ2-1,TRBV9,CASSETGERDRNEQFF,TGTGCCAGCAGCGAGACAGGGGAGAGGGACAGGAATGAGCAGTTCTTC
TRBD1,few,15,TRBJ2-5,TRBV7-9,CASSLARGQEETQYF,TGTGCCAGCAGCTTAGCTCGCGGACAGGAAGAGACCCAGTACTTC
NA,once,18,TRBJ2-6,TRBV5-1,CASRLPGRMSSGANVRTF,TGCGCCAGCAGGTTACCCGGGAGAATGAGCTCTGGGGCCAACGTCCGGACTTTC
NA,few,16,TRBJ2-7,TRBV27,CASSLAWAEGAYEQYF,TGTGCCAGCAGTCTGGCATGGGCGGAGGGTGCGTACGAGCAGTACTTC
NA,NA,13,TRBJ1-5,TRBV11-3,CASSLDFGAPQHF,TGTGCCAGCAGCTTAGATTTCGGAGCGCCCCAGCATTTT
TRBD2,once,18,TRBJ2-5,TRBV5-1,CASSPKTSGRASQETQYF,TGCGCCAGCAGCCCTAAGACTAGCGGGAGGGCAAGTCAAGAGACCCAGTACTTC
NA,NA,13,TRBJ1-2,TRBV2,CASSVATVGGYTF,TGTGCCAGCAGTGTCGCCACGGTGGGCGGCTACACCTTC
NA,NA,14,TRBJ2-6,TRBV2,CASSEPRGANVLTF,TGTGCCAGCAGTGAGCCCCGGGGGGCCAACGTCCTGACTTTC
TRBD2,NA,20,TRBJ2-1,TRBV6-4,CASSDFPGLAGGGGYNEQFF,TGTGCCAGCAGTGACTTCCCGGGACTAGCGGGAGGTGGGGGATACAATGAGCAGTTCTTC
TRBD2,NA,15,TRBJ2-3,TRBV6-6,CASSSTSVSTDTQYF,TGTGCCAGCAGTTCCACTAGCGTGAGCACAGATACGCAGTATTTT
NA,NA,16,TRBJ2-1,TRBV29-1,CSVLTIYGSSYNEQFF,TGCAGCGTCCTGACTATTTACGGGAGCTCCTACAATGAGCAGTTCTTC
TRBD1,NA,15,TRBJ2-7,TRBV7-2,CASSPGQGTSVEQYF,TGTGCCAGCAGCCCGGGACAGGGTACGTCCGTCGAGCAGTACTTC
NA,NA,13,TRBJ1-1,TRBV12-3/TRBV12-4,CASRSGEGTEAFF,TGTGCCAGCAGGTCAGGGGAGGGCACTGAAGCTTTCTTT
NA,NA,12,TRBJ2-1,TRBV2,CASGGRRDEQFF,TGTGCTAGCGGAGGGAGGAGGGATGAGCAGTTCTTC
NA,NA,14,TRBJ1-2,TRBV7-2,CASGLEVPAYGYTF,TGTGCCAGCGGCTTAGAGGTCCCGGCTTATGGCTACACCTTC
TRBD2,NA,19,TRBJ2-7,TRBV12-3/TRBV12-4,CASSPRLGLAGFMPYEQYF,TGTGCCAGCAGTCCCCGATTGGGACTAGCGGGATTCATGCCCTACGAGCAGTACTTC
TRBD1,NA,12,TRBJ1-2,TRBV29-1,CSVPTGIYGYTF,TGCAGCGTCCCGACAGGGATCTATGGCTACACCTTC
TRBD1,NA,17,TRBJ1-5,TRBV4-2,CASSQDPGQVPGQPQHF,TGTGCCAGCAGCCAAGACCCCGGACAGGTTCCAGGTCAGCCCCAGCATTTT
NA,NA,13,TRBJ2-7,TRBV20-1,CSARDHQGSEQYF,TGCAGTGCTAGAGATCATCAGGGTTCCGAGCAGTACTTC
NA,NA,14,TRBJ1-2,TRBV29-1,CSVASGRRNYGYTF,TGCAGCGTGGCCTCCGGGCGACGAAACTATGGCTACACCTTC
NA,few,18,TRBJ2-7,TRBV29-1,CSAPPGRQRELVRYEQYF,TGCAGCGCCCCACCGGGACGACAAAGAGAGCTAGTTAGATACGAGCAGTACTTC
NA,once,11,TRBJ1-1,TRBV6-5,CATKGNTEAFF,TGTGCCACAAAGGGGAACACTGAAGCTTTCTTT